The clone carrying this TCR beta chain was found a few times. Its antigen is as yet unknown. This record comes from a study of T cells in Graves' hyperthyroidism and ophthalmopathy. V was trimmed by 5 bases and J by 8 bases, leaving 13 bases between them. There are 13 residues in the CDR3. The germline V gene has CDR1 LNHDA and CDR2 SQIVND (reference sequence). Hyperthyroidism had been newly diagnosed in patients aged 18 to 65, and its duration was under 2 months. What was amplified from RNA transcripts were TCR beta CDR3 regions. When the TCR CDR3 underwent first-round RT-PCR, the HTBI primer set was used. A single record per CDR3 protein comes from TCRdb applying MiXCR to the multiplex PCR reads. In the table there are 500,000 to 600,000 distinct CDR3 sequences, roughly a sixth of which are singletons. The study's findings and limits: Ophthalmopathy was told apart from stable hyperthyroidism by a 13 V-J model. Among clonotypes expanded in thyroid above 0.001, most were also found in blood.

The sequence was collected from a woman aged 18-29 years with Graves' hyperthyroidism. Sequences were obtained from blood. The chain is built from TRBV19 and TRBJ2-1, with D uncertain. The CDR3: CASSDLRRDEQFF. The DNA of the CDR3 is TGTGCCAGTAGTGACCTACGGCGAGATGAGCAGTTCTTC.